There are a few counts of the clone carrying this TCR beta chain. What it recognizes is unknown. This entry belongs to a study of T cells in Graves' hyperthyroidism and ophthalmopathy. Study-wide points: Separation of ophthalmopathy from stable hyperthyroidism was achieved by a 13 V-J model.

Amplification targeted TCR beta CDR3 regions from RNA transcripts. Researchers ran a first-round RT-PCR on the TCR CDR3 using the HTBI primer set. TCRdb re-called the multiplex PCR reads with MiXCR, one entry per CDR3 protein. The table shows some 700,000 distinct CDR3 sequences, with roughly 17% occurring only once. Patients having uncontrolled infection, another autoimmune disease, pregnancy or lactation were not included. Diagnostic assessment was based on clinical symptoms, serum thyroxine and TRAb, thyroid ultrasound and orbital computed tomography. Around 10 ml fresh peripheral blood yielded the PBMCs. V shed 6 bases and J shed 6 bases, with 9 bases lying between them. CDR3 length: 13 residues. The germline gives CDR1 ENHRY, CDR2 SYGVKD.

The genes are TRBV10-3 and TRBJ1-6; D is possibly TRBD1 (6 bases). The sequenced material came from blood. This TCR derives from a man aged 45-65 years with Graves' hyperthyroidism. CDR3 nucleotides: TGTGCCATCAGGCGGGACATTAATTCACCCCTCCACTTT. The encoded protein is CAIRRDINSPLHF.